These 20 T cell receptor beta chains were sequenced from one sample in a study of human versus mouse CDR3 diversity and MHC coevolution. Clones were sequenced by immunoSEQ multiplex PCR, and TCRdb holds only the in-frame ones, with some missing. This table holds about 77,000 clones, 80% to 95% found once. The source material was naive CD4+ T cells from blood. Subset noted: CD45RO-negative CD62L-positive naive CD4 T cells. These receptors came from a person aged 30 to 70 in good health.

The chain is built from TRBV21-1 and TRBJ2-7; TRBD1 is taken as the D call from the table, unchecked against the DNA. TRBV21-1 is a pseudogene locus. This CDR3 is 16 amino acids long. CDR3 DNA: TGTGCCAGCAGCAACAACCGGGACAGGGGGGCCTACGAGCAGTACTTC. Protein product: CASSNNRDRGAYEQYF.

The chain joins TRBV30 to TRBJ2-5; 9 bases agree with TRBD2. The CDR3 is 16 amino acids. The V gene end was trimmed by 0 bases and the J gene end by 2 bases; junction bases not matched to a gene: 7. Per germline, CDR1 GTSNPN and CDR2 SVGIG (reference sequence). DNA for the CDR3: TGTGCCTGGAGTGTCCTGGCGGGGGGGCGGCAAGAGACCCAGTACTTC. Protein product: CAWSVLAGGRQETQYF.

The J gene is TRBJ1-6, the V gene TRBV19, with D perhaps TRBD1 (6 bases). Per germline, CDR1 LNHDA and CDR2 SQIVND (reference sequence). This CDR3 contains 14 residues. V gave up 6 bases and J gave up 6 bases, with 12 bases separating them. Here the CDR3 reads CASSLGTTNSPLHF. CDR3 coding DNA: TGTGCCAGTAGCCTCGGGACAACTAATTCACCCCTCCACTTT.

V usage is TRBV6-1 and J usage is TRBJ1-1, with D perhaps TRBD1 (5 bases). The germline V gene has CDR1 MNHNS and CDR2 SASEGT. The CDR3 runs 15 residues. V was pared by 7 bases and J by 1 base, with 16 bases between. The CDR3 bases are TGTGCCAGCACCAAACAGGTTAATACGAACACTGAAGCTTTCTTT. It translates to CASTKQVNTNTEAFF.

The CDR3 bases are TGTGCCAGCACCACGAAGCGGGGACAGGGCGACGAGCAGTACTTC. Its translation: CASTTKRGQGDEQYF. This chain connects TRBV2 to TRBJ2-7; 9 positions match TRBD1. In germline, CDR1 is SNHLY, CDR2 FYNNEI. The ends lost 7 bases at V and 5 bases at J; junction bases unmatched: 12. There are 15 residues in the CDR3.

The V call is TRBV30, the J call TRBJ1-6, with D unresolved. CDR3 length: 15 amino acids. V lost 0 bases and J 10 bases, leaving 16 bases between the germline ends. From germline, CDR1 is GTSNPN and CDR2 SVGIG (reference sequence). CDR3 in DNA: TGTGCCTGGAGTGTACTCCGGGGTAGGAGCTCACCCCTCCACTTT. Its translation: CAWSVLRGRSSPLHF. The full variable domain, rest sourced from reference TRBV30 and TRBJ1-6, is SQTIHQWPATLVQPVGSPLSLECTVEGTSNPNLYWYRQAAGRGLQLLFYSVGIGQISSEVPQNLSASRPQDRQFILSSKKLLLSDSGFYLCAWSVLRGRSSPLHFGNGTRLTVT.

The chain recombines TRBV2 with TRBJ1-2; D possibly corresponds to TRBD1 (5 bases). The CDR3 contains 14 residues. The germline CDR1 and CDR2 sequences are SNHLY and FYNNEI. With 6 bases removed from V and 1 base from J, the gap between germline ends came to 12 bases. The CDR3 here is CASRGGVSNYGYTF. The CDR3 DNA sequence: TGTGCCAGCAGGGGGGGGGTTAGTAACTATGGCTACACCTTC.

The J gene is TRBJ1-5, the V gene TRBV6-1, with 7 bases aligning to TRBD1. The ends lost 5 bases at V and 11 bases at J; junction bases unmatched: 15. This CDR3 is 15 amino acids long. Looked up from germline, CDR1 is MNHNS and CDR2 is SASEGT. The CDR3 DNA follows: TGTGCCAGCAGTCCCAGACAGGGCCCCAGTTTTGCCCAGCATTTT. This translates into CASSPRQGPSFAQHF.

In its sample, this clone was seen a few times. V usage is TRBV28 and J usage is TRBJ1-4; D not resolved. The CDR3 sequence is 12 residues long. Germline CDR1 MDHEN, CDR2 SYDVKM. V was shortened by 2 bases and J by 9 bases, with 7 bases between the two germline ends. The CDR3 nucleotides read TGTGCCAGCAGTTTAAGAGTCCAAAAACTGTTTTTT. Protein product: CASSLRVQKLFF.

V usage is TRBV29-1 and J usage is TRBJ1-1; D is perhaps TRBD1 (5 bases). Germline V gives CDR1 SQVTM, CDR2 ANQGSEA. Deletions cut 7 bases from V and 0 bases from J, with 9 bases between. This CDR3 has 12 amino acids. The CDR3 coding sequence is TGCAGCGCGGGGGGACTGAACACTGAAGCTTTCTTT. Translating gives CSAGGLNTEAFF.

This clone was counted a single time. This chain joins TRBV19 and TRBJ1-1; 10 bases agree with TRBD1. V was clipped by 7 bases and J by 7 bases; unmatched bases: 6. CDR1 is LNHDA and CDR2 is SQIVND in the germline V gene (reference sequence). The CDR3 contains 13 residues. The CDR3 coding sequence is TGTGCCAGTACTGCAGGACAGGGGGGTGAAGCTTTCTTT. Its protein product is CASTAGQGGEAFF.

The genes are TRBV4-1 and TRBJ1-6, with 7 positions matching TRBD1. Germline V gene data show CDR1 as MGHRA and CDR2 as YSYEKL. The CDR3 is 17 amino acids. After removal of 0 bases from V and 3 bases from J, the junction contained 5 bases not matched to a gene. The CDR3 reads CASSQDRRGFYNSPLHF. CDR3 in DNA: TGCGCCAGCAGCCAAGATCGCAGGGGGTTCTATAATTCACCCCTCCACTTT.

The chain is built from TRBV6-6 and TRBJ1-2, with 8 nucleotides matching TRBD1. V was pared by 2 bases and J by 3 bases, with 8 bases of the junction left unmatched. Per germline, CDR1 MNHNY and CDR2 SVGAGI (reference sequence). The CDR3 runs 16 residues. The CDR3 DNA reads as TGTGCCAGCAGTTACGCGGACAGGGCGGGGGACTATGGCTACACCTTC. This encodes CASSYADRAGDYGYTF.

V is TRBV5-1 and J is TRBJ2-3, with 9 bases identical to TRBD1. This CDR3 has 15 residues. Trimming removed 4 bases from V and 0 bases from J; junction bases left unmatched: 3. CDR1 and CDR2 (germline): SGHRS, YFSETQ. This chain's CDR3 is CASSHDRGSTDTQYF. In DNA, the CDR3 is TGCGCCAGCAGCCACGACAGGGGGAGCACAGATACGCAGTATTTT.

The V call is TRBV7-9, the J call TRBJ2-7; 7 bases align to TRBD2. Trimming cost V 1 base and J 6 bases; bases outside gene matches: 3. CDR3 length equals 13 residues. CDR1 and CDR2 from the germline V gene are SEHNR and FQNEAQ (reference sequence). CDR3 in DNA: TGTGCCAGCAGCTTAGTGGGCGGGGGCGAGCAGTACTTC. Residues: CASSLVGGGEQYF.

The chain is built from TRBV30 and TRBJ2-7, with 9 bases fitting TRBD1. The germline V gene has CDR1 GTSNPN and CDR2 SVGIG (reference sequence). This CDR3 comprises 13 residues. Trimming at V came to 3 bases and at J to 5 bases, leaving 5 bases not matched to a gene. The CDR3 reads CAWRGQGLDEQYF. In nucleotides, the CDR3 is TGTGCCTGGAGGGGACAGGGCTTGGACGAGCAGTACTTC. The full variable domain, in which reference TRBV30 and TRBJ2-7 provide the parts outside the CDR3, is SQTIHQWPATLVQPVGSPLSLECTVEGTSNPNLYWYRQAAGRGLQLLFYSVGIGQISSEVPQNLSASRPQDRQFILSSKKLLLSDSGFYLCAWRGQGLDEQYFGPGTRLTVT.

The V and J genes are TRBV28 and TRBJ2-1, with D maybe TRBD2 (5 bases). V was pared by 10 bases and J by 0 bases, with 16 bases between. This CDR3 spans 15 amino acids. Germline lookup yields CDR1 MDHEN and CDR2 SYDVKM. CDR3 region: CATRSAGGSYNEQFF. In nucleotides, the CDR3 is TGTGCCACCCGATCTGCCGGAGGCTCCTACAATGAGCAGTTCTTC.

The CDR3 protein is CASSSGTGQYNEQFF. DNA of the CDR3: TGTGCCAGCAGCTCCGGGACAGGTCAGTACAATGAGCAGTTCTTC. V gene TRBV5-4 combines with J gene TRBJ2-1; TRBD1 aligns across 8 bases. Germline V gene sequence: CDR1 SGHNT, CDR2 YYREEE (reference sequence). V dropped 3 bases and J dropped 4; count of bases not matched to a gene: 6. The CDR3 is 15 residues long.

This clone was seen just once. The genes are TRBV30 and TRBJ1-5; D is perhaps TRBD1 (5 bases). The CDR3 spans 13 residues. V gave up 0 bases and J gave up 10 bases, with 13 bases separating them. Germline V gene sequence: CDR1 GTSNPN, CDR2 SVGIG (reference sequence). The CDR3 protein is CAWSVSGGTPQHF. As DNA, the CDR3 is TGTGCCTGGAGTGTATCAGGCGGGACCCCCCAGCATTTT.

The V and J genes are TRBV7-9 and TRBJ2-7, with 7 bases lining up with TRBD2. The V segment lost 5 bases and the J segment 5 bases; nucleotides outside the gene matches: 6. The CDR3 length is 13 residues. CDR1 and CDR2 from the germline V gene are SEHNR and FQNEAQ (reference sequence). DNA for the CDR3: TGTGCCAGCAGCCCGGGGGGTGTGGACGAGCAGTACTTC. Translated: CASSPGGVDEQYF.